These 11 T cell receptor beta chains originate from one sample sequenced in a study of T cell repertoires in cytomegalovirus infection. Via MiXCR, TCRdb re-called the reads, giving one row per CDR3 protein. Among approximately 220,000 distinct CDR3 sequences listed, approximately 40% were seen once. No antigen is known for these receptors. Sequenced material: CD8+ T cells from cultured PBMCs, taken from culture after CMV antigen stimulation. The receptors here all came from a human donor in good health (CMV status not recorded). Some clones in this sample may be carry-over from other donors' samples.

CDR3 region: CASSTSGTGLNGYTF. CDR3 nucleotide sequence: TGTGCCAGTAGTACATCCGGGACAGGGTTGAATGGCTACACCTTC. J is TRBJ1-2 and V is TRBV19; 9 bases match TRBD1. V shed 4 bases, J shed 6 bases, and the junction held 9 bases outside the gene matches. Germline assignment: CDR1 LNHDA and CDR2 SQIVND (reference sequence). CDR3 length: 15 residues.

The chain carries TRBV20-1 and TRBJ2-7; weak D call: TRBD1 (6 bases). The CDR3 loop spans 13 amino acids. The germline gives CDR1 DFQATT, CDR2 SNEGSKA (reference sequence). V was cut by 6 bases and J by 2 bases, with 14 bases left in between. CDR3 protein: CSALDRQAYEQYF. In DNA, the CDR3 is TGCAGTGCCCTGGACAGACAAGCCTACGAGCAGTACTTC.

This clonotype has only a few counts. The chain carries TRBV19 and TRBJ1-2; perhaps TRBD1 as D (6 bases). Germline CDR1 LNHDA, CDR2 SQIVND (reference sequence). V lost 7 bases to trimming and J lost 8 bases, with 20 bases between them. CDR3 length: 14 residues. CDR3 DNA sequence: TGTGCCAGTATCTCCTTAACAGGGAAAAACGGCTACACCTTC. It specifies CASISLTGKNGYTF.

This clonotype was counted only a few times. J is TRBJ1-2 and V is TRBV7-6; D gene uncertain. This CDR3 is built from 14 residues. CDR1 is SGHVS, CDR2 FNYEAQ, per germline. The V and J ends lost 2 bases and 8 bases respectively, with 15 bases between them. The CDR3 bases are TGTGCCAGCAGCTTATTGCAGGTGCTAAGCGGCTACACCTTC. It yields the protein CASSLLQVLSGYTF.

This clonotype was observed many times. The gene calls are TRBV7-6 and TRBJ2-3; 7 bases map to TRBD1. J gave up 1 base and V 0 bases, and 7 bases lay outside the gene matches. CDR3 length equals 17 residues. Germline V gene data show CDR1 as SGHVS and CDR2 as FNYEAQ. The CDR3 nucleotides read TGTGCCAGCAGCTTAGCGTCTGGGACAGTCCGCACAGATACGCAGTATTTT. This sequence encodes CASSLASGTVRTDTQYF.

This clonotype occurred many times. The chain has TRBV7-9 and TRBJ1-1; 8 nucleotides line up with TRBD1. Germline CDR1 SEHNR, CDR2 FQNEAQ (reference sequence). The CDR3 totals 14 residues. The V segment lost 5 bases and the J segment 4 bases; nucleotides outside the gene matches: 6. The CDR3 loop is CASSRVGQGTEAFF. The CDR3 nucleotides read TGTGCCAGCAGCCGCGTTGGACAGGGCACTGAAGCTTTCTTT.

This clonotype came up a few times. The CDR3 here is CASSYSGGPSSYEQYF. The CDR3 DNA is TGTGCCAGCAGTTACTCGGGGGGCCCAAGCTCCTACGAGCAGTACTTC. The chain employs TRBV6-5 and TRBJ2-7, with D perhaps TRBD1 or TRBD2 (6 bases each). This CDR3 comprises 16 residues. Trimming removed 0 bases at V and 0 bases at J, with 12 bases between. Germline V gene lookup returns CDR1 MNHEY and CDR2 SVGAGI.

The chain has TRBV24-1 and TRBJ1-5, with TRBD1 as a possible D gene (5 bases). The CDR3 contains 13 residues. Trimming pared 4 bases from V and 6 bases from J, leaving 9 bases between. Germline CDR1 and CDR2: KGHDR and SFDVKD. The CDR3 protein is CATSEGVGQPQHF. The CDR3 DNA follows: TGTGCCACCAGTGAAGGGGTAGGTCAGCCCCAGCATTTT.

The rearrangement links TRBV6-7 to TRBJ1-2; D might be TRBD1 (6 bases). TRBV6-7 is an open reading frame whose function is uncertain. V lost 8 bases to trimming and J lost 3 bases, with 22 bases between them. The CDR3 loop spans 16 amino acids. In DNA, the CDR3 is TGTGCCAGCTTCCCGGGACACCCTAATTTGGACTATGGCTACACCTTC. This sequence encodes CASFPGHPNLDYGYTF.

V gene TRBV6-1 combines with J gene TRBJ1-5; D unresolved. Germline V gene sequence: CDR1 MNHNS, CDR2 SASEGT. V was clipped by 3 bases and J by 5 bases, with 8 bases between them. This CDR3 comprises 13 residues. CDR3 residues: CASSEGQDQPQHF. The CDR3 nucleotides are TGTGCCAGCAGTGAGGGTCAGGATCAGCCCCAGCATTTT.

The V and J genes are TRBV11-2 and TRBJ2-7, with 7 nucleotides matching TRBD1. The CDR3 covers 16 residues. Germline V gene lookup returns CDR1 SGHAT and CDR2 FQNNGV. V shed 6 bases, J shed 5 bases, and the junction held 16 bases outside the gene matches. The CDR3: CASRPHRGSTKDEQYF. The CDR3 coding sequence is TGTGCCAGCAGACCTCACAGGGGCTCGACTAAGGACGAGCAGTACTTC.